The 20 T cell receptor beta chains below were found in one sample sequenced in a study of tumor-infiltrating lymphocytes in primary liver carcinoma. Starting material of around 490 ng total RNA yielded TCR beta cDNA via a constant-region primer. Nested multiplex PCR, run for three rounds with slightly modified ARM-PCR, yielded TCR beta libraries. The study ran its first two PCR rounds for 9 to 10 cycles each, using TRBV1-TRBV30 forward primers and a C-beta reverse primer. MiXCR, applied by TCRdb to the multiplex PCR reads, yields one record per CDR3 protein. The table shows 100,000 to 150,000 distinct CDR3 sequences, with 50% to 70% occurring only once. Extraction of RNA together with DNA used roughly 20-33 mg of unsorted bulk tissue. Sequencing used liver tumor tissue from sampling region 1. As for subset: tumor region T1, superior pole. The receptor source for this set is a woman in her fifties or sixties with primary liver carcinoma and hepatitis B virus infection.

The table lists this clonotype with a few counts. The rearrangement links TRBV14 to TRBJ1-2, with D possibly matching TRBD1 (6 bases). The CDR3 is 12 amino acids. V shed 4 bases and J shed 9 bases, with 12 bases lying between them. In germline, CDR1 is SGHDN, CDR2 FVKESK. The CDR3 nucleotides are TGTGCCAGCAGCCCAAACAGGGATAGCTACACCTTC. As protein: CASSPNRDSYTF. The whole variable domain, remainder taken from reference TRBV14 and TRBJ1-2, is EAGVTQFPSHSVIEKGQTVTLRCDPISGHDNLYWYRRVMGKEIKFLLHFVKESKQDESGMPNNRFLAERTGGTYSTLKVQPAELEDSGVYFCASSPNRDSYTFGSGTRLTVV.

As to this clonotype: The CDR3 does not end in the conserved phenylalanine or tryptophan, so this is likely a read error. The limits of the CDR3 on the DNA are not certain, so only TCRdb's listed CDR3 is given. J is TRBJ2-1 and V is TRBV29-1; TRBD1 was called by the table and not checked on the DNA. In germline, CDR1 is SQVTM, CDR2 ANQGSEA. The CDR3 is 14 residues long, counting both termini. CDR3 sequence: CSVDLEGRGSEQLL.

As regards this clonotype: One junction end does not reproduce the germline sequence, and a read error may be involved. The gene calls are TRBV7-9 and TRBJ2-1, with D possibly matching TRBD2 (6 bases). From germline, CDR1 is SEHNR and CDR2 FQNEAQ (reference sequence). The CDR3 covers 15 residues. CDR3 sequence reads: CASSLEGGYCNEEFF. The CDR3 DNA reads as TGTGCCAGCAGCTTAGAAGGAGGGTATTGCAATGAGGAGTTCTTC.

This clonotype turned up a few times. The rearrangement links TRBV30 to TRBJ2-4; 7 bases fit TRBD2. Per germline, CDR1 GTSNPN and CDR2 SVGIG (reference sequence). V gave up 2 bases and J gave up 0 bases; unmatched junction bases: 10. This CDR3 region has 17 residues. This CDR3 reads CAWSPIGGTIAKNIQYF. CDR3 in DNA: TGTGCCTGGAGTCCCATCGGGGGGACTATAGCCAAAAACATTCAGTACTTC.

With regard to this clonotype: A much bigger clone sits one base away, suggesting this may be a read error. This chain links TRBV6-2 or TRBV6-3 with TRBJ2-7; D perhaps matches TRBD1 (5 bases). The CDR3 runs to 14 residues. V lost 2 bases, J lost 7 bases, and 15 bases lay in between. The V gene's germline CDR1 is MNHEY and CDR2 SVGEGT. As DNA, the CDR3 is TGTGCCAGCAGTTACAGCCAGGGCCAGAAGGAGCAGTACTTC. Translation gives CASSYSQGQKEQYF.

The chain is built from TRBV28 and TRBJ1-1; D is perhaps TRBD1 (6 bases). The CDR3 spans 13 residues. The V end was cut by 7 bases, the J end by 6 bases, with 15 bases between. Germline V lookup: CDR1 MDHEN, CDR2 SYDVKM. The DNA of the CDR3 is TGTGCCAGCAATTCTACAGGGTACCCTGAAGCTTTCTTT. Translated: CASNSTGYPEAFF.

In the case of this clonotype: A read error may account for a junction end that differs from germline. This CDR3 reads CARSSDRSSYERYF. CDR3 nucleotide sequence: TGTGCCAGGAGCTCCGACAGGAGCTCCTACGAGCGGTACTTC. This chain uses TRBV11-2 with TRBJ2-7; possible D gene TRBD1, 6 bases. The germline gives CDR1 SGHAT, CDR2 FQNNGV. CDR3 length: 14 residues.

This clonotype was seen a handful of times. V is TRBV7-9 and J is TRBJ2-3; 10 bases map to TRBD2. Losses at the gene ends were 8 bases for V and 6 bases for J; bases not matched to a gene: 8. CDR1 and CDR2 from the germline V gene are SEHNR and FQNEAQ (reference sequence). The length of the CDR3 is 14 residues. In nucleotides, the CDR3 is TGTGCCAGCGGCACCGGGACTAGCGCCGATACGCAGTATTTT. As protein: CASGTGTSADTQYF.

Remarks on this clonotype: This clone may be a read error of a much larger clone one base away. The chain combines TRBV6-1 with TRBJ2-5; perhaps TRBD2 as D (5 bases). CDR1 is MNHNS and CDR2 is SASEGT in the germline V gene. This CDR3 has 14 amino acids. V lost 11 bases to trimming and J lost 0 bases, with 16 bases between them. CDR3: CACLRGPNQETQYF. The CDR3 DNA sequence: TGTGCCTGCCTGAGAGGGCCTAACCAAGAGACCCAGTACTTC.

This chain joins TRBV11-3 and TRBJ2-2; D ambiguous. The CDR3 runs to 13 residues. Trimming removed 10 bases from V and 3 bases from J, with 12 bases in between. Germline values: CDR1 SGHNT, CDR2 YENEEA. Here the CDR3 DNA reads TGTGCCACCTCAGTTGGAGACACCGGGGAGCTGTTTTTT. Amino acids: CATSVGDTGELFF.

This clonotype was picked up a small number of times. J is TRBJ2-7 and V is TRBV30; D uncertain. Trimming cost V 3 bases and J 0 bases, with 12 bases left between them. The germline gives CDR1 GTSNPN, CDR2 SVGIG (reference sequence). This CDR3 spans 14 amino acids. CDR3 in DNA: TGTGCCTGGAGGCCTGACCGGACCTCCTACGAGCAGTACTTC. Translation: CAWRPDRTSYEQYF.

This clonotype was seen ten or more times. This chain links TRBV6-5 with TRBJ1-1, with 9 nucleotides matching TRBD1. The V gene end was trimmed by 10 bases and the J gene end by 4 bases; junction bases not matched to a gene: 7. The CDR3 consists of 13 residues. The germline CDR1 and CDR2 sequences are MNHEY and SVGAGI. In DNA form, the CDR3 reads TGTGCCACCAAGGACAGGGGCGGCACTGAAGCTTTCTTT. Protein sequence: CATKDRGGTEAFF.

Of note for this clonotype: One base away lies a much larger clone, so this may be a sequencing read error. The V call is TRBV12-3 or TRBV12-4, the J call TRBJ1-1, with D possibly TRBD1 on 6 matching bases. The CDR3 is 14 amino acids. The germline V and J ends were trimmed by 7 bases and 0 bases, with 12 bases remaining between them. The CDR3 protein is CASMTGQMNTEAFF. In nucleotides, the CDR3 is TGTGCCAGCATGACCGGACAGATGAACACTGAAGCTTTCTTT.

On this clonotype itself: The conserved final phenylalanine or tryptophan is absent from the CDR3, which likely points to a read error. The DNA for the CDR3 is TGCGCCAGCAGTGAAGGACTAGCGGGAGGGTTGGGGGAGACCCAGTACTAC. Its protein is CASSEGLAGGLGETQYY. The chain combines TRBV10-2 with TRBJ2-5; 15 bases map to TRBD2. Losses at the gene ends were 3 bases for V and 5 bases for J; bases not matched to a gene: 7. The CDR3 sequence is 17 residues long. Germline lookup yields CDR1 WSHSY and CDR2 SAAADI.

On this clonotype: Sequence at one end of the junction differs from germline and may be a read error. This chain joins TRBV4-1 and TRBJ2-4; 9 bases align to TRBD1. Germline V gene lookup returns CDR1 MGHRA and CDR2 YSYEKL. This CDR3 spans 16 amino acids. The CDR3 is CVSSWMGGQGKNIQYF. DNA of the CDR3: TGCGTCAGCAGCTGGATGGGGGGACAGGGCAAAAACATTCAGTACTTC.

Comment on this clonotype: At one of its ends the junction is not consistent with the germline gene, which may arise from a read error. The rearrangement uses TRBV11-2 and TRBJ2-3, with D perhaps TRBD1 (6 bases). With the DNA end fitting TRBJ1-5 better, the J assignment may be wrong. In germline, CDR1 is SGHAT, CDR2 FQNNGV. This CDR3 contains 17 residues. CDR3 in DNA: TGTACCAGCAGCTTAGGGGGACTAACATACACGTCAGATACGCAGCATTTT. Translated, it gives CTSSLGGLTYTSDTQHF.

CDR3 sequence: CASSLGPGDEQFF. The DNA of the CDR3 is TGCGCCAGCAGCTTGGGGCCGGGGGATGAGCAGTTCTTC. V gene TRBV5-1 combines with J gene TRBJ2-1; maybe TRBD2 (6 bases). The CDR3 loop spans 13 amino acids. The germline V and J ends were trimmed by 0 bases and 8 bases, with 9 bases remaining between them. The V gene's germline CDR1 is SGHRS and CDR2 YFSETQ.

As to this clonotype: A much bigger clone sits one base away, suggesting this may be a read error. The rearrangement uses TRBV29-1 and TRBJ2-3; D is unclear. CDR1 is SQVTM and CDR2 is ANQGSEA in the germline V gene. V dropped 5 bases and J dropped 3 bases, with 15 bases sitting between them. The CDR3 runs 14 residues. The chain's CDR3 is CSVTSSLVTDTQYF. In nucleotides, the CDR3 is TGCAGCGTTACCTCTTCACTGGTTACAGATACGCAGTATTTT.

Of note for this clonotype: The junction does not match germline at one end; this may be a read error. V gene TRBV29-1 combines with J gene TRBJ2-3; no definite D call. Germline CDR1 and CDR2: SQVTM and ANQGSEA. The CDR3 totals 17 residues. The CDR3 nucleotides read TGCGGCGTTGACCGACCCTCGGGTCAGGATATCACAGATACGCAGTATTTT. It yields the protein CGVDRPSGQDITDTQYF.

To note about this clonotype: Its ends do not fully match the called genes, so a read error is possible. V is TRBV11-2 and J is TRBJ2-7; TRBD2 might be the D (5 bases). There are 12 residues in the CDR3. Germline loops: CDR1 SGHAT, CDR2 FQNNGV. For the CDR3, the DNA is TGTGTCAGCAGTCTCACTAGACACGAGCAGTACTTC. It specifies CVSSLTRHEQYF.